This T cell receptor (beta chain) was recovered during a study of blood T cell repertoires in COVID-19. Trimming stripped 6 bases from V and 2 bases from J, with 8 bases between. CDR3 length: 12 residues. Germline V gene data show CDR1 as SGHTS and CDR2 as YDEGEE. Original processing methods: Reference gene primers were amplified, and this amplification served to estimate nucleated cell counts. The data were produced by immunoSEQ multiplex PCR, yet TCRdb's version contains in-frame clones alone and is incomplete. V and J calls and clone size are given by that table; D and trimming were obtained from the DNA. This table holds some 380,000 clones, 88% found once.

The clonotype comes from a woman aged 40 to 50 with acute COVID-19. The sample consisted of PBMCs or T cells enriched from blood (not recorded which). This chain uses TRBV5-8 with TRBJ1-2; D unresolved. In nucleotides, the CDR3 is TGTGCCAGCAAGCGACTGAACTATGGCTACACCTTC. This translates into CASKRLNYGYTF. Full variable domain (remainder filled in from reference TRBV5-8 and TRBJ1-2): EAGVTQSPTHLIKTRGQQATLRCSPISGHTSVYWYQQALGLGLQFLLWYDEGEERNRGNFPPRFSGRQFPNYSSELNVNALELEDSALYLCASKRLNYGYTFGSGTRLTVV.